What follows is one T cell receptor (beta chain) and its context. Its antigen is as yet unknown. The sample is drawn from a study of cytomegalovirus exposure and HLA in healthy donors. Whole-study results and caveats: Relative to equally common others, HLA-associated TCR beta chains showed greater clonal expansion in a later analysis. In an earlier analysis, in fewer than 700 donors, most V segments appeared productive either ~87% or ~30% of the time.

The J segment lost 6 bases and the V segment lost 6 bases, leaving 7 bases of the junction unmatched. This CDR3 has 13 amino acids. Germline assignment: CDR1 LNHDA and CDR2 SQIVND (reference sequence). All the people who gave samples were healthy bone marrow donors. Researchers ran the PCR with 60 Vbeta and 13 Jbeta primers. Measured with immunoSEQ multiplex PCR; TCRdb has only the in-frame clones, and not every one. The sample lists 110,000 to 150,000 clones; approximately 80% were seen once. What was sequenced was PBMCs. The sequence derives from a man aged 40-50 years in good health and CMV-seropositive. J is TRBJ2-7 and V is TRBV19; 8 nucleotides match TRBD2. The CDR3 loop is CASRVAGRGEQYF. CDR3 nucleotide sequence: TGTGCCAGTAGGGTAGCGGGACGGGGCGAGCAGTACTTC. The entire variable domain, with the rest obtained from reference TRBV19 and TRBJ2-7, is as follows: DGGITQSPKYLFRKEGQNVTLSCEQNLNHDAMYWYRQDPGQGLRLIYYSQIVNDFQKGDIAEGYSVSREKKESFPLTVTSAQKNPTAFYLCASRVAGRGEQYFGPGTRLTVT.